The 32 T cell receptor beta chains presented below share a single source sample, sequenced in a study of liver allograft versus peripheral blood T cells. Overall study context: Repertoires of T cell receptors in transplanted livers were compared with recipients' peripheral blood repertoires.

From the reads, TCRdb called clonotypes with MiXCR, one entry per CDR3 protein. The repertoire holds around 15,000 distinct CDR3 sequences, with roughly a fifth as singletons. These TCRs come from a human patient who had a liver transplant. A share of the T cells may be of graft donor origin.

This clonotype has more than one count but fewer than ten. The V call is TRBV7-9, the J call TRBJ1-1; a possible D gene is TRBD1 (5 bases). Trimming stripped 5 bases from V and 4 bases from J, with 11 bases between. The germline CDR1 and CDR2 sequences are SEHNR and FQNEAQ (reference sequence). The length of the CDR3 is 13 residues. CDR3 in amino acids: CASSTRDGTEAFF. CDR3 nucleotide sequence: TGTGCCAGCAGCACGCGGGACGGCACTGAAGCTTTCTTT.

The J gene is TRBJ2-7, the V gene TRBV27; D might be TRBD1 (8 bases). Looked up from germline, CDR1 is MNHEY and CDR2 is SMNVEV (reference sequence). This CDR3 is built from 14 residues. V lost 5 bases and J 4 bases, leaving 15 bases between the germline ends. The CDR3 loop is CASSIQGGGYEQYF. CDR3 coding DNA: TGTGCCAGCAGTATACAGGGGGGGGGTTACGAGCAGTACTTC.

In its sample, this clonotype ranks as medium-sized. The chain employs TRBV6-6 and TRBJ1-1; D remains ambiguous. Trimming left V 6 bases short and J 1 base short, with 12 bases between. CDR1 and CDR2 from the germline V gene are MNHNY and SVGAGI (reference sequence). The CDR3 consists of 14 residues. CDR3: CASSPRYQNTEAFF. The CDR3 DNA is TGTGCCAGCAGCCCCCGCTACCAGAACACTGAAGCTTTCTTT.

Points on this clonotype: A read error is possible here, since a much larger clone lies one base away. DNA of the CDR3: TGTGCCAGCGGTTCCCCGGGACAGGGAGGAAGGGAAGCTTTCTTT. Translating gives CASGSPGQGGREAFF. The V and J genes are TRBV10-3 and TRBJ1-1, with 9 bases fitting TRBD1. V shed 10 bases, J shed 8 bases, and the junction held 17 bases outside the gene matches. The germline V gene has CDR1 ENHRY and CDR2 SYGVKD. CDR3 size: 15 residues.

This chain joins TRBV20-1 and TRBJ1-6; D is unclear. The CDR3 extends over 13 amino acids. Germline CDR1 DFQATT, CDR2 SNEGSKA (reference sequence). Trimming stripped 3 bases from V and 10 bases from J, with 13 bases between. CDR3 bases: TGCAGTGCTAGGGCTGGGGTTGGGTCACCCCTCCACTTT. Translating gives CSARAGVGSPLHF.

CDR3 protein: CASSYSKRTSGANVLTF. In DNA, the CDR3 is TGTGCCAGCAGTTACTCTAAGAGGACGTCGGGGGCCAACGTCCTGACTTTC. This chain joins TRBV6-5 and TRBJ2-6; D not certain. Trimming left V 0 bases short and J 4 bases short, with 13 bases between. The CDR3 totals 17 residues. Germline values: CDR1 MNHEY, CDR2 SVGAGI.

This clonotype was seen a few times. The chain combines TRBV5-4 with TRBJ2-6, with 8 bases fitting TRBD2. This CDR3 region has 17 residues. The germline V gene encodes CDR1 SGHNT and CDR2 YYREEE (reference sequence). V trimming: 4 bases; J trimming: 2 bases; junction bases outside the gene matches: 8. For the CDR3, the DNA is TGTGCCAGCAGCCCGGGAGGGTCCCATCCTGGGGCCAACGTCCTGACTTTC. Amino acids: CASSPGGSHPGANVLTF. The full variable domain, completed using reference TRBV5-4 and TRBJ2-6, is ETGVTQSPTHLIKTRGQQVTLRCSSQSGHNTVSWYQQALGQGPQFIFQYYREEENGRGNFPPRFSGLQFPNYSSELNVNALELDDSALYLCASSPGGSHPGANVLTFGAGSRLTVL.

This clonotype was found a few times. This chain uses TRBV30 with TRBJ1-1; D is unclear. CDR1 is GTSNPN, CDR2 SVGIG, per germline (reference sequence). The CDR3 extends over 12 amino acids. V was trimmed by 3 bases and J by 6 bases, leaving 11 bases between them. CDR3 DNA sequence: TGTGCCTGGAGGTGGGTAGGCGCTGAAGCTTTCTTT. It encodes CAWRWVGAEAFF.

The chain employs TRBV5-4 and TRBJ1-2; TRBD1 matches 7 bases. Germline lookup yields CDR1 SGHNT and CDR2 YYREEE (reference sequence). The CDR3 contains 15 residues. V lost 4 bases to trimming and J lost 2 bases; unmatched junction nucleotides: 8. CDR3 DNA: TGTGCCAGCAGCCTCACAGGGGTTTCGAACTATGGCTACACCTTC. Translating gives CASSLTGVSNYGYTF.

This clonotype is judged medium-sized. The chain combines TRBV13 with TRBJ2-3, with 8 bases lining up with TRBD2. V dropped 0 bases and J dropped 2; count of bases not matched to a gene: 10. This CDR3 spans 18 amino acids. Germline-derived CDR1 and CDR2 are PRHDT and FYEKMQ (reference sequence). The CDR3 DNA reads TGTGCCAGCAGCTTAGGCCTGGATAGCGGGACTCCCACAGATACGCAGTATTTT. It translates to CASSLGLDSGTPTDTQYF.

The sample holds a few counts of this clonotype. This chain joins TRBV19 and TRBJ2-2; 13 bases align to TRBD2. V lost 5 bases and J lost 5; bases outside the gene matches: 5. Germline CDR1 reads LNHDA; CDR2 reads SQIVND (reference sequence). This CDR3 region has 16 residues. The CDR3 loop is CASSASGLAGTGELFF. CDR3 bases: TGTGCCAGTAGTGCTTCGGGACTAGCGGGGACCGGGGAGCTGTTTTTT.

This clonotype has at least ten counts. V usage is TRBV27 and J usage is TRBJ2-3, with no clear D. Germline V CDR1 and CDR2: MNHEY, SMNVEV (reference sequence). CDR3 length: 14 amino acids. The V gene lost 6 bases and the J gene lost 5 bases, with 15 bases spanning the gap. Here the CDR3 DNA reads TGTGCCAGCAGCCGGCTTCCCCTAAGAGATACGCAGTATTTT. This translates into CASSRLPLRDTQYF.

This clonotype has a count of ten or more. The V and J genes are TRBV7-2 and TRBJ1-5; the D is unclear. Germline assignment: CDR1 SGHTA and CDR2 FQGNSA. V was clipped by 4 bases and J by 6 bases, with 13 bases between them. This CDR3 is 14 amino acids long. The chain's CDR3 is CASSSASRSQPQHF. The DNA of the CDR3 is TGTGCCAGCAGCTCCGCTAGCCGAAGTCAGCCCCAGCATTTT.

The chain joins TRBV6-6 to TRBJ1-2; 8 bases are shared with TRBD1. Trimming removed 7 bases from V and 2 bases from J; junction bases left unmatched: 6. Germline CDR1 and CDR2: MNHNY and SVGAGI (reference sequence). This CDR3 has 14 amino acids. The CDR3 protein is CASTPQGGNYGYTF. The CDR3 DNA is TGTGCCAGCACCCCACAGGGGGGAAACTATGGCTACACCTTC.

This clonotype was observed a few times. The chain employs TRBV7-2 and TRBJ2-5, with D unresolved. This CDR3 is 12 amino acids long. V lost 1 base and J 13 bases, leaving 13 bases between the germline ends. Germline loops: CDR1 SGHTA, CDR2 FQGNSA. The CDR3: CASSLGKPFPYF. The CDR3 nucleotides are TGTGCCAGCAGCTTAGGCAAACCGTTCCCGTACTTC.

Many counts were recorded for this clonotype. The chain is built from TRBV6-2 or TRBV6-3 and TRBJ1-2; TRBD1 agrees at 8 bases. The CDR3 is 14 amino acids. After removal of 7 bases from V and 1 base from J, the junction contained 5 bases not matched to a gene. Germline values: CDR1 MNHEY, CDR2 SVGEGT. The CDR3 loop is CASKRDRSNYGYTF. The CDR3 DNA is TGTGCCAGCAAGCGGGACAGGAGTAACTATGGCTACACCTTC.

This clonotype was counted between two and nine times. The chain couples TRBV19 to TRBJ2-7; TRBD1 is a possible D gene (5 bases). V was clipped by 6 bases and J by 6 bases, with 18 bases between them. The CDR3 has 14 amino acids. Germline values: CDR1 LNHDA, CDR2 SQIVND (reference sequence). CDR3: CASRGSAGPGEQYF. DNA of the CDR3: TGTGCCAGTAGAGGGTCGGCAGGGCCCGGCGAGCAGTACTTC.

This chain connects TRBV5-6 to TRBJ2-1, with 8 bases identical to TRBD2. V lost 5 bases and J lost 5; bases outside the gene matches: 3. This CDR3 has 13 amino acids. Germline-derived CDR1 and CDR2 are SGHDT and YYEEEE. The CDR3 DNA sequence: TGTGCCAGCAGGGAGCGGGAGAACAATGAGCAGTTCTTC. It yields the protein CASRERENNEQFF.

In DNA form, the CDR3 reads TGTGCCAGCAGTTTGTTTCCTAGCGGGGGGCCCTACGAGCAGTACTTC. Residues: CASSLFPSGGPYEQYF. This rearrangement joins TRBV28 to TRBJ2-7; TRBD2 agrees at 11 bases. Germline CDR1 MDHEN, CDR2 SYDVKM. V was pared by 3 bases and J by 2 bases, with 6 bases of the junction left unmatched. The length of the CDR3 is 16 residues.

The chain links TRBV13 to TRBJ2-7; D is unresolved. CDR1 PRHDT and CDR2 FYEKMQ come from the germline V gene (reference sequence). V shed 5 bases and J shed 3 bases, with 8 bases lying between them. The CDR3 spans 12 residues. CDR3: CASSQLGYEQYF. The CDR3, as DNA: TGTGCCAGCAGCCAACTCGGCTACGAGCAGTACTTC.

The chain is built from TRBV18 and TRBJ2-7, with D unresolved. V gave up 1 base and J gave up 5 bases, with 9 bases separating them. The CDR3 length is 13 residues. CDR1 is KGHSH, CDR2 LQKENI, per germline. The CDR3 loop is CASSPQGFHEQYF. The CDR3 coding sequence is TGTGCCAGCTCACCACAGGGTTTCCACGAGCAGTACTTC.

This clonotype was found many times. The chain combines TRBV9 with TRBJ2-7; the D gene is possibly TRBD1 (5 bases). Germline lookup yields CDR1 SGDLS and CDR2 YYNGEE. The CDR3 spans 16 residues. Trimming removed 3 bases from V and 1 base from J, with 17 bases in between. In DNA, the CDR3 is TGTGCCAGCAGCGGGGGCCGTGTCAACTCGTCCTACGAGCAGTACTTC. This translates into CASSGGRVNSSYEQYF.

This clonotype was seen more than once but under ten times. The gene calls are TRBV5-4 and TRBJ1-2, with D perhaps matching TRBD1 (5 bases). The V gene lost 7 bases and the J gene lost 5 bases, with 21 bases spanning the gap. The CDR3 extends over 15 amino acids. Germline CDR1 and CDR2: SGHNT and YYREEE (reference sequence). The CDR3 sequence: CASGLSGGDRYGYTF. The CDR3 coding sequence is TGTGCCAGCGGTCTATCCGGGGGGGATAGATATGGCTACACCTTC.

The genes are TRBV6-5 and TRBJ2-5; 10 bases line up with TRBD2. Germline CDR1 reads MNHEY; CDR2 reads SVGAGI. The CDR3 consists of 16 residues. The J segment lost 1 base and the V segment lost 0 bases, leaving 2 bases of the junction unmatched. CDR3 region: CASSYSRTSGQETQYF. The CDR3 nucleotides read TGTGCCAGCAGTTACTCGAGGACTAGCGGCCAAGAGACCCAGTACTTC.

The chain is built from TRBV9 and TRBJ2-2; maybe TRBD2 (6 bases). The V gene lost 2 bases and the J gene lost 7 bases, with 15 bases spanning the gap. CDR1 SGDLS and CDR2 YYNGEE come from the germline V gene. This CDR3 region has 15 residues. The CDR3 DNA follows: TGTGCCAGCAGCGTTGAACCGGGGGAGGTCGGGGAGCTGTTTTTT. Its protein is CASSVEPGEVGELFF.

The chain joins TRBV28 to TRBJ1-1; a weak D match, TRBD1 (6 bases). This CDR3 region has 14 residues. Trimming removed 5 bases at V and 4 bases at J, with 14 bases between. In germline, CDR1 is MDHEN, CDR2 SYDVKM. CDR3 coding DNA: TGTGCCAGCAGTCTCCCAGGGGTGAGCACTGAAGCTTTCTTT. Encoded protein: CASSLPGVSTEAFF.

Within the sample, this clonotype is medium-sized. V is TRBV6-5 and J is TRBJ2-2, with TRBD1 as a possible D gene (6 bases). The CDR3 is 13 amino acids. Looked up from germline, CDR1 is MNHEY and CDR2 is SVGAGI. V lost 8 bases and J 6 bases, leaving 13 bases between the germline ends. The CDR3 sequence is CASEGVDAGELFF. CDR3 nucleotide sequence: TGTGCCAGCGAGGGGGTGGACGCCGGGGAGCTGTTTTTT.

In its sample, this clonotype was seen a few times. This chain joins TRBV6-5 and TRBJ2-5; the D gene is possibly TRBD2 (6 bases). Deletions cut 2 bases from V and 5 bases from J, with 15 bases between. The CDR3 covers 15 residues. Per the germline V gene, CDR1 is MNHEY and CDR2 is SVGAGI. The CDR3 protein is CASSYGGGRGETQYF. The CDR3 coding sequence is TGTGCCAGCAGTTACGGTGGGGGTCGGGGGGAGACCCAGTACTTC.

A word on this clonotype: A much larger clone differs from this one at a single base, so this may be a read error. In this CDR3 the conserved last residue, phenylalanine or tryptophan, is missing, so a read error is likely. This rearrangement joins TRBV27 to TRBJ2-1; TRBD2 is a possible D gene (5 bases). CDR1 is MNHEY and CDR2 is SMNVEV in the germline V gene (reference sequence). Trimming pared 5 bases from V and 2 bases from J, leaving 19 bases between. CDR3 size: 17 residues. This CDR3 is CASSPGLGSSPYNEQFL. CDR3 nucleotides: TGTGCCAGCAGTCCTGGTTTAGGGAGCTCCCCCTACAATGAGCAGTTCTTA.

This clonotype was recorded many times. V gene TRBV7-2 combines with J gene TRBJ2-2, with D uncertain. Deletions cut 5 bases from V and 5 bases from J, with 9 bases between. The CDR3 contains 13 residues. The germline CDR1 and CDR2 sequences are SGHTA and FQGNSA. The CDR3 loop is CASSPHLTGELFF. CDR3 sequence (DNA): TGTGCCAGCAGCCCCCACCTGACCGGGGAGCTGTTTTTT.

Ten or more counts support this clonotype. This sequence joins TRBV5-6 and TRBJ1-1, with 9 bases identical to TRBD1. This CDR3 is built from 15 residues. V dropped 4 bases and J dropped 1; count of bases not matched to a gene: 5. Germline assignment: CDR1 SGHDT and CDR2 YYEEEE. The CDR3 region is CASSPGQGWNTEAFF. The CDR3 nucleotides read TGTGCCAGCAGCCCGGGACAGGGTTGGAACACTGAAGCTTTCTTT.

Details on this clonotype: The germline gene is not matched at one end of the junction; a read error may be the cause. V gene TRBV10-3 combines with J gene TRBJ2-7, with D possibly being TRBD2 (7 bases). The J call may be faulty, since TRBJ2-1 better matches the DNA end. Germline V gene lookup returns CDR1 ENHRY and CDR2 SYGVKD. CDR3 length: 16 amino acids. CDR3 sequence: CAIKKGGESSYDEQFF. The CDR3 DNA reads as TGTGCCATCAAGAAAGGGGGGGAAAGCTCCTACGATGAGCAGTTCTTC.